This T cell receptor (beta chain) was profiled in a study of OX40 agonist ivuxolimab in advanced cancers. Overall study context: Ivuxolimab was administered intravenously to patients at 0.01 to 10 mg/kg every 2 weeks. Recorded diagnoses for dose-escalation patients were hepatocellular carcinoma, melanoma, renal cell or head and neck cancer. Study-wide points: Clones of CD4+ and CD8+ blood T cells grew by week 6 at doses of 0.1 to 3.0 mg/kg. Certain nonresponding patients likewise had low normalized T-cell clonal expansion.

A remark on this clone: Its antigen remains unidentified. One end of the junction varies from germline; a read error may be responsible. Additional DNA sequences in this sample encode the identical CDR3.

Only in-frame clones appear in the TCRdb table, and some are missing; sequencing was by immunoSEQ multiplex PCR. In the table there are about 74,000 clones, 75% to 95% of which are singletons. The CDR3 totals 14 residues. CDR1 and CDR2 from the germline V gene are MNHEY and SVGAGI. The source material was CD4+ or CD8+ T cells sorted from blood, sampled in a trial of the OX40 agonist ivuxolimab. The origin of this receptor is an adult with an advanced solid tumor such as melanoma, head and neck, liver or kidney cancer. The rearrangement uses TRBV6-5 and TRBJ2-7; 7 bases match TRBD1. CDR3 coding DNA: TGTGCCAGCAGCCCCGGACAGGTAATCTACGAGCAGTATTTC. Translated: CASSPGQVIYEQYF.